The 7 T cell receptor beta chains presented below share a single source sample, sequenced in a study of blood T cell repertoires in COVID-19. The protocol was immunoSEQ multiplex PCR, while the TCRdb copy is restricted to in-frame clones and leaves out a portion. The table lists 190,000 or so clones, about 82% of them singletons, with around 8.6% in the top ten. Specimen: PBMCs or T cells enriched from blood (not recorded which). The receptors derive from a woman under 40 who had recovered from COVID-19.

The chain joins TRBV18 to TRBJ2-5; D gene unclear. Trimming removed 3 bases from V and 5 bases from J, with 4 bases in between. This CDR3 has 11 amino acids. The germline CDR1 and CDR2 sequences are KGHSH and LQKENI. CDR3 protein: CASSPEETQYF. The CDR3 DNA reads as TGTGCCAGCTCACCGGAGGAGACCCAGTACTTC.

DNA for the CDR3: TGCGCCAGCAGCTTGGGTTCAGGGATCGTGCAGGAGACCCAGTACTTC. Its protein product is CASSLGSGIVQETQYF. The chain links TRBV5-1 to TRBJ2-5, with a weak D call TRBD1 (5 bases). The V gene's germline CDR1 is SGHRS and CDR2 YFSETQ. The CDR3 contains 16 residues. Between the trimmed V and J ends, which lost 0 bases and 5 bases, there was a span of 17 bases.

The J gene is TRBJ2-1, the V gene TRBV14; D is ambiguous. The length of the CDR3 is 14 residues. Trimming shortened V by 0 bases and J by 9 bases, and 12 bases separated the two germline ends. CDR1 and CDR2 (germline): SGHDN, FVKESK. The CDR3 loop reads CASSQEGSWSEQFF. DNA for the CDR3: TGTGCCAGCAGCCAAGAAGGTAGCTGGAGTGAGCAGTTCTTC.

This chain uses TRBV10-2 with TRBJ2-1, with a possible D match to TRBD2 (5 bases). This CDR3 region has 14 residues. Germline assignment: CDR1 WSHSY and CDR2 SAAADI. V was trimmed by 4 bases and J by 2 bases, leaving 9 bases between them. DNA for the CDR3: TGCGCCAGCAGTGTCCCTAGCCCCTACAATGAGCAGTTCTTC. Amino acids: CASSVPSPYNEQFF.

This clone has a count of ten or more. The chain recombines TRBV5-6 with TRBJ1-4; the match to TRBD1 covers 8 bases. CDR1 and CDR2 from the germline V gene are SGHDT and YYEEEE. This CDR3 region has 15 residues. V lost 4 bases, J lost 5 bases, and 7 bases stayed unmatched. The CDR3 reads CASSLRTGKNEKLFF. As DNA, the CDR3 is TGTGCCAGCAGCCTCAGGACAGGGAAGAATGAAAAACTGTTTTTT.

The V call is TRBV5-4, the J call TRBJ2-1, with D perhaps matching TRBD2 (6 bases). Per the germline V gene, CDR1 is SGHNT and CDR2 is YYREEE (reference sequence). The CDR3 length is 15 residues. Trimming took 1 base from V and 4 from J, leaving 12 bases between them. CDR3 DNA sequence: TGTGCCAGCAGCTTGATGGGACTTGCTTACAATGAGCAGTTCTTC. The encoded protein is CASSLMGLAYNEQFF.

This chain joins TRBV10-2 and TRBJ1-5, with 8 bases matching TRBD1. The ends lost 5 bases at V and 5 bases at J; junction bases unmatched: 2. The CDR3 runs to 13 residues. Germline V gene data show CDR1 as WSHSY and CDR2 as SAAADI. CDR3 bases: TGCGCCAGCAGTCTGACAGGGGATCAGCCCCAGCATTTT. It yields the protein CASSLTGDQPQHF.